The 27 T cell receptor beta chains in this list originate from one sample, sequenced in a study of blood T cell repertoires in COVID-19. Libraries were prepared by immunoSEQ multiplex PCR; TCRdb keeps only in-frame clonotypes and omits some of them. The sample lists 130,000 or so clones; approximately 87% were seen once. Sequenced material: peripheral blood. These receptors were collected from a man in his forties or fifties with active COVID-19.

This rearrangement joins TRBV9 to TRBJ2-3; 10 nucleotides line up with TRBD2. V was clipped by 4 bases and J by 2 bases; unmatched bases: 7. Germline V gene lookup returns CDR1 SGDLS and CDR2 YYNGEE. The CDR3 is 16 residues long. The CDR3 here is CASSITSGVPTDTQYF. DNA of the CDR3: TGTGCCAGCAGCATAACTAGCGGGGTGCCCACAGATACGCAGTATTTT.

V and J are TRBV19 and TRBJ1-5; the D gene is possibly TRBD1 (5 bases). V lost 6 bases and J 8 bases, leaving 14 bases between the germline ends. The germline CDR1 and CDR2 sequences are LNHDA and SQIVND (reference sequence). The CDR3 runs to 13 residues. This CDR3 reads CASSPWGGEPQHF. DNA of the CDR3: TGTGCCAGTAGCCCATGGGGAGGGGAGCCCCAGCATTTT.

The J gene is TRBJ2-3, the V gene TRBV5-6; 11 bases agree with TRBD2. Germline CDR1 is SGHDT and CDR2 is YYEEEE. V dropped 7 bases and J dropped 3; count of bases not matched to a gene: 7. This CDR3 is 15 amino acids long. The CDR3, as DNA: TGTGCCAGCGTTAGCGGGGGGGCTTCTACAGATACGCAGTATTTT. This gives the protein CASVSGGASTDTQYF.

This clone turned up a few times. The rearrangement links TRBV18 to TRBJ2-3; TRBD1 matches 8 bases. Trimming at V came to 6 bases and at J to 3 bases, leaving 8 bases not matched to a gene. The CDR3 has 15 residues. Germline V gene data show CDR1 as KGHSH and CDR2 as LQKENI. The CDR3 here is CASSLQGGPTDTQYF. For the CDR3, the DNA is TGTGCCAGCTCCCTACAGGGGGGACCGACAGATACGCAGTATTTT.

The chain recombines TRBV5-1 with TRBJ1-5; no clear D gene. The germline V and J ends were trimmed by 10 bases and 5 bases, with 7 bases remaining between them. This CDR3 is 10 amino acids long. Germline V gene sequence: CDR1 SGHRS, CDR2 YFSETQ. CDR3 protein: CAPPDQPQHF. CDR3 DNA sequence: TGCGCCCCCCCAGATCAGCCCCAGCATTTT.

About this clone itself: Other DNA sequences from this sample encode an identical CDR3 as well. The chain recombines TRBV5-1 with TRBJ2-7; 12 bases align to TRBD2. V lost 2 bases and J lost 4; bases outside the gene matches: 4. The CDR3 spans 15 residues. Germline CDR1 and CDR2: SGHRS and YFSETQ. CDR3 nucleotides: TGCGCCAGCAGCTTATCTAGCGGGGGGGCGTACGAGCAGTACTTC. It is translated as CASSLSSGGAYEQYF.

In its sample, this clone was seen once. The CDR3, as DNA: TGTGCCAGCAGTTATCGGACTAGCCGGGAGACCCAGTACTTC. As protein: CASSYRTSRETQYF. This chain uses TRBV6-6 with TRBJ2-5, with TRBD2 identical over 8 bases. CDR3 length: 14 residues. Germline CDR1 reads MNHNY; CDR2 reads SVGAGI (reference sequence). V was clipped by 3 bases and J by 5 bases; unmatched bases: 5.

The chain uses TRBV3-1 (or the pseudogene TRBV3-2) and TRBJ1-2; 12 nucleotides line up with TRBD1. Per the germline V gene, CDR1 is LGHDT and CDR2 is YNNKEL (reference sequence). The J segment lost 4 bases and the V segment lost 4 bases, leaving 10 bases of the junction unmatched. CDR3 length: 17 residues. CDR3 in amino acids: CASSPGTGGWFSYGYTF. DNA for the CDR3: TGTGCCAGCAGCCCCGGGACAGGGGGCTGGTTTAGCTATGGCTACACCTTC.

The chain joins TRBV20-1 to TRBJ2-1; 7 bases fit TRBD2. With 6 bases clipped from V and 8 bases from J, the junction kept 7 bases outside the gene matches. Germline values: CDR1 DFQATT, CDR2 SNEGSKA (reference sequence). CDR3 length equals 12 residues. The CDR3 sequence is CSASRGVDEQFF. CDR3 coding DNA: TGCAGTGCCAGTCGGGGGGTCGATGAGCAGTTCTTC.

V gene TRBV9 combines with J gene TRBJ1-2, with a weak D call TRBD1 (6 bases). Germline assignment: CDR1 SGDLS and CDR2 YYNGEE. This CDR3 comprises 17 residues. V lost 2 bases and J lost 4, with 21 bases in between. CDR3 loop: CASSVQNRALGRYGYTF. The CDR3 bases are TGTGCCAGCAGCGTTCAGAACAGGGCACTAGGGCGCTATGGCTACACCTTC. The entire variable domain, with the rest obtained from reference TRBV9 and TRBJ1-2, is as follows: DSGVTQTPKHLITATGQRVTLRCSPRSGDLSVYWYQQSLDQGLQFLIQYYNGEERAKGNILERFSAQQFPDLHSELNLSSLELGDSALYFCASSVQNRALGRYGYTFGSGTRLTVV.

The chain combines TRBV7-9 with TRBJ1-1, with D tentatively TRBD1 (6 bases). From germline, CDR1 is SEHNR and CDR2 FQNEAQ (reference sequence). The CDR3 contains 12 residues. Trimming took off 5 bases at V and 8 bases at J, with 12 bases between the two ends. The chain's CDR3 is CASSHLTGEAFF. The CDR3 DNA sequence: TGTGCCAGCAGCCACTTAACAGGGGAAGCTTTCTTT. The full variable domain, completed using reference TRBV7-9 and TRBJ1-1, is DTGVSQNPRHKITKRGQNVTFRCDPISEHNRLYWYRQTLGQGPEFLTYFQNEAQLEKSRLLSDRFSAERPKGSFSTLEIQRTEQGDSAMYLCASSHLTGEAFFGQGTRLTVV.

Here the CDR3 reads CASSQIVVSGNTIYF. The DNA for the CDR3 is TGCGCCAGCAGCCAAATAGTAGTATCTGGAAACACCATATATTTT. The chain combines TRBV4-3 with TRBJ1-3; the D is unclear. V was trimmed by 2 bases and J by 1 base, leaving 9 bases between them. Germline V gene lookup returns CDR1 LGHNA and CDR2 YSLEER. There are 15 residues in the CDR3.

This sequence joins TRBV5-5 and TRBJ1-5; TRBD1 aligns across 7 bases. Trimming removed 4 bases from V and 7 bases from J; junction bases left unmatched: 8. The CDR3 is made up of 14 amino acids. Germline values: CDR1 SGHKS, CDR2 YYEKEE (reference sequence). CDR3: CASSPLQGLQPQHF. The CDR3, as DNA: TGTGCCAGCAGCCCATTACAGGGGTTACAGCCCCAGCATTTT.

In DNA, the CDR3 is TGTGCCAGCAGCTCTCGTCCGGGGACAGATACGCAGTATTTT. Protein sequence: CASSSRPGTDTQYF. The chain joins TRBV5-4 to TRBJ2-3, with a weak D call TRBD2 (5 bases). The CDR3 covers 14 residues. Trimming stripped 3 bases from V and 3 bases from J, with 11 bases between. Germline lookup yields CDR1 SGHNT and CDR2 YYREEE (reference sequence).

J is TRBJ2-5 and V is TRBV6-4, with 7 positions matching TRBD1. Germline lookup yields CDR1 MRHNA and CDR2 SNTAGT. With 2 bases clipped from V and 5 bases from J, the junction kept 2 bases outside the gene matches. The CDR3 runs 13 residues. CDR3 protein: CASSDPQGETQYF. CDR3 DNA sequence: TGTGCCAGCAGTGACCCACAGGGGGAGACCCAGTACTTC.

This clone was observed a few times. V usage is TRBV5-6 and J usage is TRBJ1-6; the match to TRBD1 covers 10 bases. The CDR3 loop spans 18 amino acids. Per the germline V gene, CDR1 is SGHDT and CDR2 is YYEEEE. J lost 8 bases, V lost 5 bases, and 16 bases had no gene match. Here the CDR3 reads CASSPLLDRGSSYSPLHF. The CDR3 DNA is TGTGCCAGCAGTCCGTTATTGGACAGGGGGTCTAGTTATTCACCCCTCCACTTT.

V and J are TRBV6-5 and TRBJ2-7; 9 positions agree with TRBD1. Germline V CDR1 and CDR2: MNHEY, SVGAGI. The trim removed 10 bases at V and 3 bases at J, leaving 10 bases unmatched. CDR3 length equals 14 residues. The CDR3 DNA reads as TGTGCCACAACTTGGACAGGGGAAAGCTACGAGCAGTACTTC. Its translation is CATTWTGESYEQYF.

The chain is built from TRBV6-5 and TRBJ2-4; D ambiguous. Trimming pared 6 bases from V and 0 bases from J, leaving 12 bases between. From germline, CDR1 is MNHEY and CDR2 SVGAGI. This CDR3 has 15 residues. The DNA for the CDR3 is TGTGCCAGCAGAGAGGCCGGAGTAGCCAAAAACATTCAGTACTTC. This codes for CASREAGVAKNIQYF.

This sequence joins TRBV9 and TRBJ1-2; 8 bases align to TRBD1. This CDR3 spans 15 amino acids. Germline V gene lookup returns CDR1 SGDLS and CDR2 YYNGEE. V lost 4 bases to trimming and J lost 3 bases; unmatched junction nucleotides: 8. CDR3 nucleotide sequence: TGTGCCAGCAGCCTAGGCAGGGGGCGAGACTATGGCTACACCTTC. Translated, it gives CASSLGRGRDYGYTF.

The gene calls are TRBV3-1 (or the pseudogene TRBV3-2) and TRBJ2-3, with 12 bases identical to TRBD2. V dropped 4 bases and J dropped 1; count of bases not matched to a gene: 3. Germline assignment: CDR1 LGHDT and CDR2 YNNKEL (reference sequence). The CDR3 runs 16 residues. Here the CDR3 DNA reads TGTGCCAGCAGCCCCGGACTAGCGGGGCGCACAGATACGCAGTATTTT. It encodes CASSPGLAGRTDTQYF.

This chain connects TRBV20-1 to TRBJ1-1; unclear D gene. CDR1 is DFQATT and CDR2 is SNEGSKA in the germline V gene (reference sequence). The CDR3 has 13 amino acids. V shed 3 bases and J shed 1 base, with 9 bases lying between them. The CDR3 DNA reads TGCAGTGCTAGTGGAGGATCGAACACTGAAGCTTTCTTT. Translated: CSASGGSNTEAFF.

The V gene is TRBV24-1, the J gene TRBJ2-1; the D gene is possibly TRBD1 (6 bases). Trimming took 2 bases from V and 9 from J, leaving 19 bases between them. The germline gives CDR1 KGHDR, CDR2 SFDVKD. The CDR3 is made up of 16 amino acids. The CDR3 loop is CATSDSAYNRGGEQFF. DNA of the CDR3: TGTGCCACCAGTGATTCGGCATACAACCGAGGGGGTGAGCAGTTCTTC.

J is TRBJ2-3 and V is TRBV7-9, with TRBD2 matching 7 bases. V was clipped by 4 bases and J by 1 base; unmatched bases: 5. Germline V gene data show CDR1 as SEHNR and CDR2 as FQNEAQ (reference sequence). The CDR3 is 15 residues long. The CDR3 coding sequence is TGTGCCAGCAGCTCTCAGCGGGGAGGCACAGATACGCAGTATTTT. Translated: CASSSQRGGTDTQYF.

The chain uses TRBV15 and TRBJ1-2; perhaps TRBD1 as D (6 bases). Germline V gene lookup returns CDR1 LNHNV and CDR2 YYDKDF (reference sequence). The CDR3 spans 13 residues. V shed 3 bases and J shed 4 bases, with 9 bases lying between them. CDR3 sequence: CATSSDRSYGYTF. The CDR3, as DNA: TGTGCCACCAGCAGCGACAGGTCCTATGGCTACACCTTC. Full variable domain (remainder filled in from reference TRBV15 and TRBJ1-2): DAMVIQNPRYQVTQFGKPVTLSCSQTLNHNVMYWYQQKSSQAPKLLFHYYDKDFNNEADTPDNFQSRRPNTSFCFLDIRSPGLGDTAMYLCATSSDRSYGYTFGSGTRLTVV.

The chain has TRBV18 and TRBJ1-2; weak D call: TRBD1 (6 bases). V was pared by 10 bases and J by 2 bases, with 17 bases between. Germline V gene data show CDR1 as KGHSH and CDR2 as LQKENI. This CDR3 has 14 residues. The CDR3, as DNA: TGTGCCACCCGAGGGGGTTCAGTCAACTATGGCTACACCTTC. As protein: CATRGGSVNYGYTF.

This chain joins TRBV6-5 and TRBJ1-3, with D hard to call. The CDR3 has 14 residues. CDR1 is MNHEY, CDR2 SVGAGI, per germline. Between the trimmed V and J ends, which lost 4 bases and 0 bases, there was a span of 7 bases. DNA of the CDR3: TGTGCCAGCAGTTCCGGGAGCTCTGGAAACACCATATATTTT. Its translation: CASSSGSSGNTIYF.

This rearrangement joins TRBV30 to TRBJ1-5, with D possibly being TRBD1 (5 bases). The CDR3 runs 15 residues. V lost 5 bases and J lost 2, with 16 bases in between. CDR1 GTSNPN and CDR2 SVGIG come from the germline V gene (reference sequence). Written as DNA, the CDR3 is TGTGCCTGGCCAGTGACGGCGGGGGGCAATCAGCCCCAGCATTTT. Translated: CAWPVTAGGNQPQHF. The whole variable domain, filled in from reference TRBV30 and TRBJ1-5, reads SQTIHQWPATLVQPVGSPLSLECTVEGTSNPNLYWYRQAAGRGLQLLFYSVGIGQISSEVPQNLSASRPQDRQFILSSKKLLLSDSGFYLCAWPVTAGGNQPQHFGDGTRLSIL.